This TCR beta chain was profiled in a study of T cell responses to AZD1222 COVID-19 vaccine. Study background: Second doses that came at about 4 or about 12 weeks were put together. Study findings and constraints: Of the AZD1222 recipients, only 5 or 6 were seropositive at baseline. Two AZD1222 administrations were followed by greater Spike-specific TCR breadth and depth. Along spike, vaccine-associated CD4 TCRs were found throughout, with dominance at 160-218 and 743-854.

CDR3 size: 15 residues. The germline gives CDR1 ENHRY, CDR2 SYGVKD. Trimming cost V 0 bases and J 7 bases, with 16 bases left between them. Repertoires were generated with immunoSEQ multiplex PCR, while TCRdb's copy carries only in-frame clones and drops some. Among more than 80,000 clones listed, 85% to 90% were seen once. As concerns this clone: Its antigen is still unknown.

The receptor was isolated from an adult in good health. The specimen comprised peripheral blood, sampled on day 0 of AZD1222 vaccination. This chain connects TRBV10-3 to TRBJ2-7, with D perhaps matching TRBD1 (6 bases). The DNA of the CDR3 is TGTGCCATCAGTGAGTCCAGAGGACAGTCCGGGGAGCAGTACTTC. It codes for CAISESRGQSGEQYF.